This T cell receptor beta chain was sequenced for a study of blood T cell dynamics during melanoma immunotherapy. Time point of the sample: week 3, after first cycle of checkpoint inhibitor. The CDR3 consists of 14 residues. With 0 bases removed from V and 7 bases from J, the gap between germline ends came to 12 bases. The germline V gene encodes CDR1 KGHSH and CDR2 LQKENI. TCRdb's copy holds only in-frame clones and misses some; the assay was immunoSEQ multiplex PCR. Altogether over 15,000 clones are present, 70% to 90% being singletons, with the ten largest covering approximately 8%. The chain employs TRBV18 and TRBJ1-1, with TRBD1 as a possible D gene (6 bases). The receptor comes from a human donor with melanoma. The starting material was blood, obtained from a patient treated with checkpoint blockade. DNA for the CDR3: TGTGCCAGCTCACCACCGCAGGGGTGGAATGAAGCTTTCTTT. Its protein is CASSPPQGWNEAFF.